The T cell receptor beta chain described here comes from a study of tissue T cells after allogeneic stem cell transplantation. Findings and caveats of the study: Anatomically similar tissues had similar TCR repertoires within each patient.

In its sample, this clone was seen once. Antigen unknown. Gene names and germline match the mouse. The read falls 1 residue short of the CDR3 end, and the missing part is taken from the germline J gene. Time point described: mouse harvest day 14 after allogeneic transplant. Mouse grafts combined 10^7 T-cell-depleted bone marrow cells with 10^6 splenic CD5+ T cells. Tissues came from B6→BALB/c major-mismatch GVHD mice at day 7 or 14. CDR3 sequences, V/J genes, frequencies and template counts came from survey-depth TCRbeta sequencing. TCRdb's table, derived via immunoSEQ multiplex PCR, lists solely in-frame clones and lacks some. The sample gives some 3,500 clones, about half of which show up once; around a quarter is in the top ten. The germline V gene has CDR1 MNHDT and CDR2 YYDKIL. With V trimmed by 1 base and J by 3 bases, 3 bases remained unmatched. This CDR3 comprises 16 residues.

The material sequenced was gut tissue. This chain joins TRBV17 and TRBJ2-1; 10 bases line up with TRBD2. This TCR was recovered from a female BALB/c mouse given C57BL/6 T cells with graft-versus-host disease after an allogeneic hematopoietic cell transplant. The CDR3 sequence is CASSRAGGAGYAEQFF. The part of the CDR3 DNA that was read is TGTGCTAGCAGTAGAGCTGGGGGGGCGGGCTATGCTGAGCAGTTC.